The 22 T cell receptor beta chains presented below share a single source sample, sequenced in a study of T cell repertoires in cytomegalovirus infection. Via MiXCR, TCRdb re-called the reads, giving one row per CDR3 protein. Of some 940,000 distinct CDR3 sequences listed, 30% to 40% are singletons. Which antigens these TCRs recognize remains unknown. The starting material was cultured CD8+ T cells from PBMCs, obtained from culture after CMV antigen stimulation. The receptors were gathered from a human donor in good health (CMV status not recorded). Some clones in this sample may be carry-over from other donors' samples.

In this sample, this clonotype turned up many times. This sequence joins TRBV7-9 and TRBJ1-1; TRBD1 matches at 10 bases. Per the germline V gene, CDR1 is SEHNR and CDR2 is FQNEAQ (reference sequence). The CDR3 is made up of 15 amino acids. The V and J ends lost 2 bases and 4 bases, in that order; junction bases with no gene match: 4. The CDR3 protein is CASSLSRTGGTEAFF. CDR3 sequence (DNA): TGTGCCAGCAGCTTAAGTAGGACAGGGGGCACTGAAGCTTTCTTT.

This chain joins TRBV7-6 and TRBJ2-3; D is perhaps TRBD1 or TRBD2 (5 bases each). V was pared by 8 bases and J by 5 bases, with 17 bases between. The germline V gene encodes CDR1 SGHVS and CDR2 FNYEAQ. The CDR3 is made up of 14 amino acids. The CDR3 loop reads CASGIGASGDTQYF. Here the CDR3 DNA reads TGTGCCAGCGGGATCGGGGCCTCTGGAGATACGCAGTATTTT.

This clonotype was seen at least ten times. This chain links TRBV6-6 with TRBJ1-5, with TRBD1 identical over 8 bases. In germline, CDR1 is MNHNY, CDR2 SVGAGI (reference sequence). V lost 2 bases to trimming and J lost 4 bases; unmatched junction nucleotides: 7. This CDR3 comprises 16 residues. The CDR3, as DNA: TGTGCCAGCAGTTACACGGGACAGGACTCGAATCAGCCCCAGCATTTT. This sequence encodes CASSYTGQDSNQPQHF.

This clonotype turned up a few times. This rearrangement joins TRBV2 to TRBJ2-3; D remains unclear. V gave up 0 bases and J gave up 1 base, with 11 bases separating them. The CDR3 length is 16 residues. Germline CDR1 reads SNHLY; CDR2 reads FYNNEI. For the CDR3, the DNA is TGTGCCAGCAGTGAAGCGGTTAGTCTGGGCACAGATACGCAGTATTTT. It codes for CASSEAVSLGTDTQYF.

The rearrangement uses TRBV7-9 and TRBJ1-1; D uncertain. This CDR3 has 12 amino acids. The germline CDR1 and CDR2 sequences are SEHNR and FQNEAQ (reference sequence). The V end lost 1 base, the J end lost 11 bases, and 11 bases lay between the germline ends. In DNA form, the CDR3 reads TGTGCCAGCAGCTTAGGGAAACCTAAGGCTTTCTTT. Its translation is CASSLGKPKAFF. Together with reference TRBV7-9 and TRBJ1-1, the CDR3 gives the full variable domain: DTGVSQNPRHKITKRGQNVTFRCDPISEHNRLYWYRQTLGQGPEFLTYFQNEAQLEKSRLLSDRFSAERPKGSFSTLEIQRTEQGDSAMYLCASSLGKPKAFFGQGTRLTVV.

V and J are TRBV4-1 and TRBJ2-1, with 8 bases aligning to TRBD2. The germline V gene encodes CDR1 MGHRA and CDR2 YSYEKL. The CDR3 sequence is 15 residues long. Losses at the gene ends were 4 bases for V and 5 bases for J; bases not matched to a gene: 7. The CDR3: CASSPTGRGDNEQFF. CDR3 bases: TGCGCCAGCAGCCCTACCGGGCGGGGGGACAATGAGCAGTTCTTC.

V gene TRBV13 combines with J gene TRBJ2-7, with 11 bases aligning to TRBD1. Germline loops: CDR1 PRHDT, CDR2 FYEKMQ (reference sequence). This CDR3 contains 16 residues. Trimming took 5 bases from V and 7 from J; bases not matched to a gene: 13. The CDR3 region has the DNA TGTGCCAGCAGCCCTGGCCGGGGACAGGGGGTTGGTGAGCAGTACGTC. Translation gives CASSPGRGQGVGEQYV.

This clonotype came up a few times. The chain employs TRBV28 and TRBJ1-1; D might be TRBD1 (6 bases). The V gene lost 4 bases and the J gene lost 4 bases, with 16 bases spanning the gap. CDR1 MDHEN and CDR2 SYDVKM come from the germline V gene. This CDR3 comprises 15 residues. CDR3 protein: CASSYTTDSSTEAFF. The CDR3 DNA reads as TGTGCCAGCAGTTACACGACGGACAGTAGCACTGAAGCTTTCTTT.

The CDR3 bases are TGTGCTAGTGGTTTGGTAGAAGGCGATACGCAGTATTTT. It codes for CASGLVEGDTQYF. The rearrangement uses TRBV12-5 and TRBJ2-3; D is ambiguous. The CDR3 totals 13 residues. Looked up from germline, CDR1 is LGHNT and CDR2 is FRNRAP. V was pared by 0 bases and J by 6 bases, with 7 bases between. The full variable domain, with the rest looked up from reference TRBV12-5 and TRBJ2-3, is DARVTQTPRHKVTEMGQEVTMRCQPILGHNTVFWYRQTMMQGLELLAYFRNRAPLDDSGMPKDRFSAEMPDATLATLKIQPSEPRDSAVYFCASGLVEGDTQYFGPGTRLTVL.

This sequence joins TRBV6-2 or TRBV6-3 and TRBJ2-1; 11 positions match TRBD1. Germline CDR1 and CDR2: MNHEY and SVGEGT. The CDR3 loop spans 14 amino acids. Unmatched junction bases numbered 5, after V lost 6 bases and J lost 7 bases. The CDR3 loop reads CASSGQGAFNEQFF. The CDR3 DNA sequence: TGTGCCAGCAGCGGACAGGGGGCCTTTAATGAGCAGTTCTTC.

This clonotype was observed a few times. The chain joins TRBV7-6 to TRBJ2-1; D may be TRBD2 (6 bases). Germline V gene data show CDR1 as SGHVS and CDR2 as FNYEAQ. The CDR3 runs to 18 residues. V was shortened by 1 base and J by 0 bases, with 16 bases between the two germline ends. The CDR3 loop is CASSLGVAVPSSYNEQFF. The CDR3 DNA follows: TGTGCCAGCAGCTTAGGGGTAGCGGTACCCAGCTCCTACAATGAGCAGTTCTTC.

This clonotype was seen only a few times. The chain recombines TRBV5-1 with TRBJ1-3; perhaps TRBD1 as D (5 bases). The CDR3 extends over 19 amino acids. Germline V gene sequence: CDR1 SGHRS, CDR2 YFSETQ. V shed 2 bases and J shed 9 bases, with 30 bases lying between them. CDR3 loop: CASSFDPYSDGGDRGTIYF. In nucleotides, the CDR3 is TGCGCCAGCAGCTTCGACCCCTACTCGGATGGGGGTGACCGGGGCACCATATATTTT.

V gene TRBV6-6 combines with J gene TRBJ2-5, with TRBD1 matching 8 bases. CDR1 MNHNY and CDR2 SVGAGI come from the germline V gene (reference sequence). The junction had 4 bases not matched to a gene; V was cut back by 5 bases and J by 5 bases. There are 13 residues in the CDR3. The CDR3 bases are TGTGCCAGCAGTGACAGGGGCCGCGAGACCCAGTACTTC. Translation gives CASSDRGRETQYF.

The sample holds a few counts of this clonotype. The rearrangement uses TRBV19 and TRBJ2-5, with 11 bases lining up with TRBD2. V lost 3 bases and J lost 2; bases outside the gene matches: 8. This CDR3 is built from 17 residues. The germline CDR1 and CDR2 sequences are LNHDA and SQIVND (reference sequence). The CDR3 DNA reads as TGTGCCAGTAGTATGGAATCGACTAGCGGGGCACAAGAGACCCAGTACTTC. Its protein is CASSMESTSGAQETQYF.

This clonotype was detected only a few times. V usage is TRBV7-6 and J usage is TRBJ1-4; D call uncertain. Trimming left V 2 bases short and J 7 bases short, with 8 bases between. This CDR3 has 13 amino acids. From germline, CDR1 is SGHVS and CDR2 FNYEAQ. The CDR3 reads CASSLFPGEKLFF. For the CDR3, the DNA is TGTGCCAGCAGCTTATTCCCCGGTGAAAAACTGTTTTTT.

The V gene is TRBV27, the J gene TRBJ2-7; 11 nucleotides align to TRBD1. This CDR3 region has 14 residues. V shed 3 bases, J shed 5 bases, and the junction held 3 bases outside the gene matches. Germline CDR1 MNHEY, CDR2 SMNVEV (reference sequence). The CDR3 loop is CASSFGQGANEQYV. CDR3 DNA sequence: TGTGCCAGCAGTTTCGGACAGGGGGCTAACGAGCAGTACGTC.

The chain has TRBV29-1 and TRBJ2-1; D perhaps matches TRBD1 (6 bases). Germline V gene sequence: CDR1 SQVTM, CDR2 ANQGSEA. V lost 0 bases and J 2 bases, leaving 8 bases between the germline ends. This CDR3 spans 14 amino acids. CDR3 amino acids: CSVEDRGTYNEQFF. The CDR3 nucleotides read TGCAGCGTTGAAGACAGGGGCACCTACAATGAGCAGTTCTTC.

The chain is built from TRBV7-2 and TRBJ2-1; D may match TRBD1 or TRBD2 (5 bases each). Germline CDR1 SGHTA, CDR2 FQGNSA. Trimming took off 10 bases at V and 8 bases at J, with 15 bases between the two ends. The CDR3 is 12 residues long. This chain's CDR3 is CATSEGSDEQFF. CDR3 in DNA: TGTGCCACTTCCGAGGGGTCTGATGAGCAGTTCTTC.

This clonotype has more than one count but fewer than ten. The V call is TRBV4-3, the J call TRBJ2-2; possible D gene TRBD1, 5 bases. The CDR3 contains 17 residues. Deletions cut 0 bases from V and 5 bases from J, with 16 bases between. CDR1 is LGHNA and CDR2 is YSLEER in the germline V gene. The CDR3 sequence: CASSQEVRGAETGELFF. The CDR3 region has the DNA TGCGCCAGCAGCCAAGAGGTTCGTGGGGCAGAAACCGGGGAGCTGTTTTTT.

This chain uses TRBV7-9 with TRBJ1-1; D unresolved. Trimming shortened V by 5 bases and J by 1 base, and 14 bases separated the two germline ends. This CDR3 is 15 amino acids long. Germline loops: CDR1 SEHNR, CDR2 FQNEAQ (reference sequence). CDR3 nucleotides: TGTGCCAGCAGCCCTTTTGACTATGAGAACACTGAAGCTTTCTTT. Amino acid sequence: CASSPFDYENTEAFF.

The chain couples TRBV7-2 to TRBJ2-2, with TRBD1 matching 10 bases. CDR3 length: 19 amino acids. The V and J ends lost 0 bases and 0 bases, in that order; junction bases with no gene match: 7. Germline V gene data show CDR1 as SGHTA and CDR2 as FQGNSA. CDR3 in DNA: TGTGCCAGCAGCTTAGCGGGACCGGGACAGGGGCCGAACACCGGGGAGCTGTTTTTT. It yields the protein CASSLAGPGQGPNTGELFF.

CDR3 sequence (DNA): TGTGCCAGCAGGACTGGACAGGGGACTTCCTACGAGCAGTACGTC. This encodes CASRTGQGTSYEQYV. V usage is TRBV6-1 and J usage is TRBJ2-7; 9 bases fit TRBD1. J was trimmed by 1 base and V by 6 bases; bases with no gene match: 7. In germline, CDR1 is MNHNS, CDR2 SASEGT. There are 15 residues in the CDR3.